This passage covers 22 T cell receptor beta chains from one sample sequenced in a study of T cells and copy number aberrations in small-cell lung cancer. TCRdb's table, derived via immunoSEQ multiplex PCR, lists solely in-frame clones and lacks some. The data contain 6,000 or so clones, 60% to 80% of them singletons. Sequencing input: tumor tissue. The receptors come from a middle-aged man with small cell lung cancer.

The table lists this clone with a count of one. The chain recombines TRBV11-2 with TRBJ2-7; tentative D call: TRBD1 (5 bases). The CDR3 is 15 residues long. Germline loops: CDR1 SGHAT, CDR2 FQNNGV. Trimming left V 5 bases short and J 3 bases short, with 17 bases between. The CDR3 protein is CASSAKAGLVYEQYF. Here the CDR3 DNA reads TGTGCCAGCAGCGCAAAGGCAGGGCTCGTCTACGAGCAGTACTTC.

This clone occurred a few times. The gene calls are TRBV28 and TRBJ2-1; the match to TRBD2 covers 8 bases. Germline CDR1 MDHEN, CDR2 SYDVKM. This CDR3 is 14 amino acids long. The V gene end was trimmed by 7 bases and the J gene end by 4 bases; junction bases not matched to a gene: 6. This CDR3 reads CASILAGRYNEQFF. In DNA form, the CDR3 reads TGTGCCAGCATATTAGCGGGACGGTACAATGAGCAGTTCTTC.

The CDR3 nucleotides read TGTGCCAGCAGCTTATTACAGGGCTGGGGTAGCTCTGGGGCCAACGTCCTGACTTTC. Translated: CASSLLQGWGSSGANVLTF. The chain carries TRBV11-2 and TRBJ2-6; D is possibly TRBD1 (6 bases). The CDR3 runs 19 residues. Trimming cost V 2 bases and J 0 bases, with 17 bases left between them. The germline V gene encodes CDR1 SGHAT and CDR2 FQNNGV.

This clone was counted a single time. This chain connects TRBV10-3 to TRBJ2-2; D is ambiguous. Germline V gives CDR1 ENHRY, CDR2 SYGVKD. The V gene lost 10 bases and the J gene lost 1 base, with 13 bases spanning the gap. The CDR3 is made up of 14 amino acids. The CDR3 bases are TGTGCCACGAAGTATCCGTTGAACACCGGGGAGCTGTTTTTT. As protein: CATKYPLNTGELFF.

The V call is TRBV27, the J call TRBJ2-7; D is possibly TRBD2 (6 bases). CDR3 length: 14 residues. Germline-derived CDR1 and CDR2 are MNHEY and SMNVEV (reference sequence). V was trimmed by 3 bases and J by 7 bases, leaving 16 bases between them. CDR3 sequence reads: CASSFASGLGEQYF. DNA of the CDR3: TGTGCCAGCAGTTTTGCCAGCGGGCTGGGGGAGCAGTACTTC.

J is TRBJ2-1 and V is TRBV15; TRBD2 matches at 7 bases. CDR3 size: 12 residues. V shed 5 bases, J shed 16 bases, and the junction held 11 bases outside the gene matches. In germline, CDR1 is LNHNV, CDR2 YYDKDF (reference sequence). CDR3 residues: CATSLPGLPFFF. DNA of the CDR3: TGTGCCACCAGCCTACCGGGACTACCGTTTTTCTTC.

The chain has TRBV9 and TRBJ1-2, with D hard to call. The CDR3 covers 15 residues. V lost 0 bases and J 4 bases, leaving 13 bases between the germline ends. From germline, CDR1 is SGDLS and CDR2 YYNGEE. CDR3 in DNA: TGTGCCAGCAGCGTAGGGGGAGGGAGTTTCTATGGCTACACCTTC. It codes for CASSVGGGSFYGYTF.

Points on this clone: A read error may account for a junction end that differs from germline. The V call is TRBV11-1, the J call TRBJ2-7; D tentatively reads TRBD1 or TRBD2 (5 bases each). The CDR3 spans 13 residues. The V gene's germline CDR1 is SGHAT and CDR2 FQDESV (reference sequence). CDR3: CASSFDVRDPHVF. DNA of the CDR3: TGTGCCAGCAGCTTCGATGTGAGGGACCCCCATGTCTTC. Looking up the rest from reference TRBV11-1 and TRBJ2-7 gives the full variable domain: EAEVAQSPRYKITEKSQAVAFWCDPISGHATLYWYRQILGQGPELLVQFQDESVVDDSQLPKDRFSAERLKGVDSTLKIQPAELGDSAMYLCASSFDVRDPHVFGPGTRLTVT.

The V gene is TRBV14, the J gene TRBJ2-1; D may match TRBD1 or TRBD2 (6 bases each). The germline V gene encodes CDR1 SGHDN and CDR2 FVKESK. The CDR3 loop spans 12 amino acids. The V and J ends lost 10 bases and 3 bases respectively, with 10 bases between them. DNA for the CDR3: TGTGCCACCGCGGGACACTACAATGAGCAGTTCTTC. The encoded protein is CATAGHYNEQFF.

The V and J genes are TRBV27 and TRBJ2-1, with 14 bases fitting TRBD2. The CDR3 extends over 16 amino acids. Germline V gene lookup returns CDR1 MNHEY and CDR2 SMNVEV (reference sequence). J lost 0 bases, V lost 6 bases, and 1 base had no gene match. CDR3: CASRGLAGDSYNEQFF. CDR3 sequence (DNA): TGTGCCAGCAGGGGACTAGCGGGAGACTCCTACAATGAGCAGTTCTTC.

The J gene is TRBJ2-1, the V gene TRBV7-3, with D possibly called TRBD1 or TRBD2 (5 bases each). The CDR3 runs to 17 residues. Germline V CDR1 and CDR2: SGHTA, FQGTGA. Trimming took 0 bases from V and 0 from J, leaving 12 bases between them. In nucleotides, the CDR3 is TGTGCCAGCAGCTTAACTCCCGGGACCAGCTCCTACAATGAGCAGTTCTTC. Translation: CASSLTPGTSSYNEQFF. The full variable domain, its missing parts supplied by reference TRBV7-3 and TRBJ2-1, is GAGVSQTPSNKVTEKGKYVELRCDPISGHTALYWYRQSLGQGPEFLIYFQGTGAADDSGLPNDRFFAVRPEGSVSTLKIQRTERGDSAVYLCASSLTPGTSSYNEQFFGPGTRLTVL.

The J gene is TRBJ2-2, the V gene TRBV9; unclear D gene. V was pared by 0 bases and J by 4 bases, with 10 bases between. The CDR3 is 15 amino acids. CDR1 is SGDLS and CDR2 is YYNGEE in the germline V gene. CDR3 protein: CASSVAKGLTGELFF. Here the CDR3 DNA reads TGTGCCAGCAGCGTAGCTAAGGGCCTCACCGGGGAGCTGTTTTTT.

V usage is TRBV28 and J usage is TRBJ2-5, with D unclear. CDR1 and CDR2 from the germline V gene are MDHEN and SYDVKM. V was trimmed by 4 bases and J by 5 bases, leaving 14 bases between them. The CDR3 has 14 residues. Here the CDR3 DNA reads TGTGCCAGCAGTTATCACAGTCTCGAGGAGACCCAGTACTTC. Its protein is CASSYHSLEETQYF. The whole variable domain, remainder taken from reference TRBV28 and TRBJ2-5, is DVKVTQSSRYLVKRTGEKVFLECVQDMDHENMFWYRQDPGLGLRLIYFSYDVKMKEKGDIPEGYSVSREKKERFSLILESASTNQTSMYLCASSYHSLEETQYFGPGTRLLVL.

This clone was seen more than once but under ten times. The CDR3 nucleotides are TGTGCCAGCTCACCAGACAGGGGGATAGTGAACACTGAAGCTTTCTTT. Translation gives CASSPDRGIVNTEAFF. This chain uses TRBV18 with TRBJ1-1; 9 nucleotides match TRBD1. V lost 2 bases, J lost 0 bases, and 4 bases stayed unmatched. The germline gives CDR1 KGHSH, CDR2 LQKENI. This CDR3 is built from 16 residues.

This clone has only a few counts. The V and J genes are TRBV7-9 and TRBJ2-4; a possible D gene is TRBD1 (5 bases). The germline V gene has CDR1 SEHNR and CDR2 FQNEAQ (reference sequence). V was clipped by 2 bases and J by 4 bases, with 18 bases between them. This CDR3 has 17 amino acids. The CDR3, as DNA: TGTGCCAGCAGCTTATTTATAGGGGCCAGGACGAAAAACATTCAGTACTTC. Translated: CASSLFIGARTKNIQYF.

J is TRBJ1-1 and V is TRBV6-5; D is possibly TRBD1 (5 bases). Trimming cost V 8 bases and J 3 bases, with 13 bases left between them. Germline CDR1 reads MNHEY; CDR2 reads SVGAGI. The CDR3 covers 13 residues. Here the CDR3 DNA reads TGTGCCAGCCACAGACAGAGGGACACTGAAGCTTTCTTT. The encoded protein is CASHRQRDTEAFF.

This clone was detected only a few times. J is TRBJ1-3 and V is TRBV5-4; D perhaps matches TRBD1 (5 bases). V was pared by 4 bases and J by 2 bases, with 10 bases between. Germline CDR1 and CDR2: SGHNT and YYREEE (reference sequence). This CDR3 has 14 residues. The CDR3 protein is CASSTQAAGNTIYF. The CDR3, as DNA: TGTGCCAGCAGCACACAGGCGGCTGGAAACACCATATATTTT.

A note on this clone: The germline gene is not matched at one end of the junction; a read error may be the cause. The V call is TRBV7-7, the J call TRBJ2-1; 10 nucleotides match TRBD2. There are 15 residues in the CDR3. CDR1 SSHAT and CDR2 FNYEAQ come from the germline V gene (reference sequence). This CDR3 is CASSYGLAVGNEQFF. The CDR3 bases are TGTGCTAGCAGCTATGGACTAGCGGTAGGCAATGAGCAGTTCTTC.

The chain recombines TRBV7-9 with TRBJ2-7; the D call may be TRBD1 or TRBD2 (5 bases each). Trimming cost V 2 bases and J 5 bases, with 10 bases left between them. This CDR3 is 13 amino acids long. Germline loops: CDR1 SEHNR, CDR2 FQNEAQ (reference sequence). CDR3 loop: CASSLKGSDEQYF. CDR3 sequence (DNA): TGTGCCAGCAGCTTAAAGGGGAGCGACGAGCAGTACTTC.

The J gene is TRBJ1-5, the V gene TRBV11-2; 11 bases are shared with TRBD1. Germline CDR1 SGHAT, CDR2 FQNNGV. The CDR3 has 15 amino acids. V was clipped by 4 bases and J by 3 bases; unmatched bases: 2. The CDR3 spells CASSSGQGANQPQHF. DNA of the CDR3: TGTGCCAGCAGCTCTGGACAGGGGGCCAATCAGCCCCAGCATTTT. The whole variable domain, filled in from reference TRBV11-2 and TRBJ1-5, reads EAGVAQSPRYKIIEKRQSVAFWCNPISGHATLYWYQQILGQGPKLLIQFQNNGVVDDSQLPKDRFSAERLKGVDSTLKIQPAKLEDSAVYLCASSSGQGANQPQHFGDGTRLSIL.

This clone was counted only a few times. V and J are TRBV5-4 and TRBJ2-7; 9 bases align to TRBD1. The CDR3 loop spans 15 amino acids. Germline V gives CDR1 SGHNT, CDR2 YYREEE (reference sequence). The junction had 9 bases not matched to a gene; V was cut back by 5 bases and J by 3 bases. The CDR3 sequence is CASRPWGQGHYEQYF. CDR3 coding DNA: TGTGCCAGCAGGCCTTGGGGACAGGGCCACTACGAGCAGTACTTC.

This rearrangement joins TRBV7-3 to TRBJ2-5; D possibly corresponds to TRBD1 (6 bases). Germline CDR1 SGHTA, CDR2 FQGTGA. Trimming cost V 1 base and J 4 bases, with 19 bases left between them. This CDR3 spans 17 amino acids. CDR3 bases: TGTGCCAGCAGCTTAAAACCCCCCGGGCAGGGGAGAGAGACCCAGTACTTC. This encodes CASSLKPPGQGRETQYF.